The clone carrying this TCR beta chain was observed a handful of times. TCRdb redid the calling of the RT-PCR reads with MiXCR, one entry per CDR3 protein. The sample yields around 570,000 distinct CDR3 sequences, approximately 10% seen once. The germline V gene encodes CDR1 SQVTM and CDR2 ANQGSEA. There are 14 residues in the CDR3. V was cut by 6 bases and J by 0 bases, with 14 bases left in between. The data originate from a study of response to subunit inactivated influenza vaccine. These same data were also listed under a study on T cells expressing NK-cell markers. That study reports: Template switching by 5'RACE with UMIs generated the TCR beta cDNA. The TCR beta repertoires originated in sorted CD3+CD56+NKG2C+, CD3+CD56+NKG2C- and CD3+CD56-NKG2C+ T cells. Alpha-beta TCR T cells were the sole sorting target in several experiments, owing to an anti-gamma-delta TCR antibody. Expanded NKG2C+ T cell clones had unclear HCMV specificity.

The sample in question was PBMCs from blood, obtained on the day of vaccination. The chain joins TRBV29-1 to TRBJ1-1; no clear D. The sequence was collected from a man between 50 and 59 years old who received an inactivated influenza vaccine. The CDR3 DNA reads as TGCAGCGTCGGAGGAGGCAATTTGAACACTGAAGCTTTCTTT. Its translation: CSVGGGNLNTEAFF.